Listed below are T cell receptor beta chains from one sample, sequenced in a study of identifying expanded T cells in peripheral blood. Assay used: immunoSEQ multiplex PCR; TCRdb lists only in-frame clones, some missing. The data show approximately 120,000 clones, about 88% seen once. Sequenced: blood. These receptors were taken from a person aged 18-70 years in good health. The CDR3 runs from the conserved cysteine through the conserved F or W. The D gene is left open where the match is weak. Clone size, where shown, is once, few, many, or a class for clones that have expanded.

j_gene | abundance | d_gene | v_gene | CDR3aa | CDR3nt
TRBJ1-3 | . | TRBD1 | TRBV7-9 | CASSVGQGVDTIYF | TGTGCCAGCAGCGTGGGACAGGGGGTGGACACCATATATTTT
TRBJ2-5 | . | . | TRBV7-9 | CASGSRGGFQETQYF | TGTGCCAGCGGATCAAGGGGTGGTTTCCAAGAGACCCAGTACTTC
TRBJ1-2 | medium-sized | . | TRBV19 | CASSIDSPGPNYGYTF | TGTGCCAGTAGTATAGATTCTCCGGGACCTAACTATGGCTACACCTTC
TRBJ2-3 | . | . | TRBV6-6 | CASSYKGTQYF | TGTGCCAGCAGTTACAAGGGTACGCAGTATTTT
TRBJ1-2 | . | TRBD1 | TRBV29-1 | CSARPTGGDGYTF | TGCAGCGCCAGGCCCACAGGGGGTGATGGCTACACCTTC
TRBJ2-7 | . | . | TRBV27 | CASSLQVLSPEQYF | TGTGCCAGCAGTCTACAGGTTCTAAGTCCCGAGCAGTACTTC
TRBJ2-7 | once | . | TRBV18 | CASSPGGGNEQYF | TGTGCCAGCTCACCGGGAGGGGGAAACGAGCAGTACTTC
TRBJ2-5 | . | TRBD1 | TRBV4-2 | CASSPGVDRGQETQYF | TGTGCCAGCAGCCCTGGAGTCGACAGGGGGCAAGAGACCCAGTACTTC
TRBJ2-6 | . | TRBD1 | TRBV5-1 | CASSLGRTGFSGANVLTF | TGCGCCAGCAGCTTGGGACGGACAGGGTTCTCTGGGGCCAACGTCCTGACTTTC
TRBJ1-2 | . | . | TRBV6-5 | CASSREGDGYTF | TGTGCCAGCAGCCGCGAGGGGGATGGCTACACCTTC
TRBJ1-4 | few | . | TRBV28 | CASTLTGPGEKLFF | TGTGCCAGCACCCTAACGGGCCCCGGGGAAAAACTGTTTTTT
TRBJ2-7 | few | . | TRBV20-1 | CSGFGGDEQYF | TGCAGTGGGTTTGGAGGGGACGAGCAGTACTTC
TRBJ1-4 | . | . | TRBV7-9 | CASSLHATNEKLFF | TGTGCCAGCAGCTTGCACGCAACTAATGAAAAACTGTTTTTT
TRBJ1-2 | few | . | TRBV5-1 | CASSLLEDYGYTF | TGCGCCAGCAGCTTACTAGAAGACTATGGCTACACCTTC
TRBJ2-7 | many | TRBD1 | TRBV5-6 | CASSSWTGGPRSYEQYF | TGTGCCAGCAGCTCCTGGACAGGGGGGCCGAGGTCCTACGAGCAGTACTTC
TRBJ1-1 | . | . | TRBV10-3 | CAISSGGNTEAFF | TGTGCCATCAGTAGTGGCGGGAACACTGAAGCTTTCTTT
TRBJ2-5 | . | TRBD1 | TRBV19 | CASRETGSPSEETQYF | TGTGCCAGTAGAGAGACAGGGTCGCCCTCCGAAGAGACCCAGTACTTC
TRBJ2-1 | . | TRBD1 | TRBV5-1 | CASSKQGATSNEQFF | TGCGCCAGCAGTAAACAGGGGGCCACTTCGAATGAGCAGTTCTTC
TRBJ2-7 | . | TRBD2 | TRBV5-4 | CASSGTGGSYEQYF | TGTGCCAGCAGCGGGACGGGGGGGTCCTACGAGCAGTACTTC
TRBJ1-1 | . | . | TRBV6-6 | CASKAVLDTEAFF | TGTGCCAGCAAGGCCGTCCTGGACACTGAAGCTTTCTTT
TRBJ1-4 | . | TRBD1 | TRBV6-6 | CAGRTGTGFEKLFF | TGTGCCGGCAGGACCGGGACAGGGTTTGAAAAACTGTTTTTT
TRBJ1-1 | . | . | TRBV4-3 | CASSQGTGMNTEAFF | TGCGCCAGCAGCCAAGGAACAGGGATGAACACTGAAGCTTTCTTT
TRBJ2-2 | . | TRBD2 | TRBV11-2 | CASSRGLAGIENTGELFF | TGTGCCAGCAGTCGTGGACTAGCGGGCATAGAAAACACCGGGGAGCTGTTTTTT
TRBJ2-2 | . | . | TRBV6-6 | CASPVPGTGELFF | TGTGCCAGCCCTGTTCCGGGAACCGGGGAGCTGTTTTTT
TRBJ1-1 | . | . | TRBV6-6 | CASTAGTPGVTEAFF | TGTGCCAGCACCGCCGGGACTCCCGGGGTCACTGAAGCTTTCTTT
TRBJ2-7 | . | . | TRBV5-6 | CASSLVGRSSYEQYF | TGTGCCAGCAGCTTGGTCGGCAGGAGCTCCTACGAGCAGTACTTC
TRBJ1-1 | . | . | TRBV10-3 | CAISESTPGTEAFF | TGTGCCATCAGTGAGTCGACACCAGGCACTGAAGCTTTCTTT
TRBJ2-3 | once | TRBD1 | TRBV11-2 | CASSPRTGEGDTQYF | TGTGCCAGCAGCCCGCGGACAGGGGAGGGAGATACGCAGTATTTT
TRBJ2-5 | . | TRBD1 | TRBV5-6 | CASSLGQGGTQYF | TGTGCCAGCAGCTTGGGACAGGGGGGTACCCAGTACTTC
TRBJ1-2 | . | . | TRBV6-5 | CASSSSDSIYNYGYTF | TGTGCCAGCAGTTCCTCGGACAGTATTTATAACTATGGCTACACCTTC
TRBJ1-1 | . | . | TRBV7-3 | CASSLQGGGITEAFF | TGTGCCAGCAGCTTACAGGGAGGTGGGATCACTGAAGCTTTCTTT
TRBJ2-1 | . | TRBD1 | TRBV9 | CASSARTGFEEQFF | TGTGCCAGCAGCGCACGGACAGGCTTTGAAGAGCAGTTCTTC
TRBJ1-2 | . | TRBD1 | TRBV5-3 | CARSRDRAGGGYTF | TGTGCCAGAAGCCGCGACAGGGCCGGCGGTGGCTACACCTTC
TRBJ2-5 | . | . | TRBV18 | CASSPPLSQETQYF | TGTGCCAGCTCACCACCCCTCAGCCAAGAGACCCAGTACTTC
TRBJ1-1 | . | TRBD1 | TRBV14 | CASSQPGGERNTEAFF | TGTGCCAGCAGCCAGCCAGGGGGCGAGCGGAACACTGAAGCTTTCTTT
TRBJ2-5 | . | . | TRBV5-3 | CARSLVQRADQETQYF | TGTGCCAGAAGCTTGGTGCAAAGGGCAGACCAAGAGACCCAGTACTTC
TRBJ2-7 | . | . | TRBV7-9 | CASSSKRQSISYEQYF | TGTGCCAGCAGCTCGAAGCGACAGTCTATTTCCTACGAGCAGTACTTC
TRBJ1-1 | once | . | TRBV10-3 | CAIKSTPGTEAFF | TGTGCCATCAAGTCGACCCCGGGGACTGAAGCTTTCTTT
TRBJ2-3 | . | . | TRBV18 | CASSPRYSSTDTQYF | TGTGCCAGCTCACCCCGTTACAGTAGCACAGATACGCAGTATTTT
TRBJ1-4 | few | . | TRBV6-6 | CASRTAEKLFF | TGTGCCAGCAGGACAGCCGAAAAACTGTTTTTT
TRBJ1-3 | . | . | TRBV9 | CASSTTGGNTIYF | TGTGCCAGCAGCACGACGGGGGGAAACACCATATATTTT
TRBJ2-7 | . | . | TRBV10-3 | CAISESDPVRGYEQYF | TGTGCCATCAGTGAGTCGGACCCGGTGAGGGGCTACGAGCAGTACTTC
TRBJ1-2 | few | . | TRBV19 | CASSIGPGAGGYTF | TGTGCCAGTAGTATAGGGCCAGGGGCCGGTGGCTACACCTTC
TRBJ2-2 | few | . | TRBV15 | CATSRDRGAGELFF | TGTGCCACCAGCAGAGACAGGGGGGCCGGGGAGCTGTTTTTT
TRBJ2-5 | . | TRBD2 | TRBV4-2 | CASSQDVAGGLKTQYF | TGTGCCAGCAGCCAAGATGTAGCGGGAGGGTTAAAGACCCAGTACTTC